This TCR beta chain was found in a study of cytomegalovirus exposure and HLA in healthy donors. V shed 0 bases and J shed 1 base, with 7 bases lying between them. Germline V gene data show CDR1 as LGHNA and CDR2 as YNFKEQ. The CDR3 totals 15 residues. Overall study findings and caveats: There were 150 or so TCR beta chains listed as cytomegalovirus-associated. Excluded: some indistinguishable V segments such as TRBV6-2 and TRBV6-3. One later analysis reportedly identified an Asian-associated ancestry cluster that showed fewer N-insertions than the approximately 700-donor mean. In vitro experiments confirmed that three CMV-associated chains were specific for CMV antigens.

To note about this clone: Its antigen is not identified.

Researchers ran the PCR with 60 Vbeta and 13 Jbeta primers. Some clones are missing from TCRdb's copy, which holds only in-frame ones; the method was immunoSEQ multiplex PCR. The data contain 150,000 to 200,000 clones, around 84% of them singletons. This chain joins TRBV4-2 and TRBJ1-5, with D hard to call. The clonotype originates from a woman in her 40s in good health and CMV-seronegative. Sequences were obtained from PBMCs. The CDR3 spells CASSQDPRSNQPQHF. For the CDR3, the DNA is TGTGCCAGCAGCCAAGATCCCAGAAGCAATCAGCCCCAGCATTTT.